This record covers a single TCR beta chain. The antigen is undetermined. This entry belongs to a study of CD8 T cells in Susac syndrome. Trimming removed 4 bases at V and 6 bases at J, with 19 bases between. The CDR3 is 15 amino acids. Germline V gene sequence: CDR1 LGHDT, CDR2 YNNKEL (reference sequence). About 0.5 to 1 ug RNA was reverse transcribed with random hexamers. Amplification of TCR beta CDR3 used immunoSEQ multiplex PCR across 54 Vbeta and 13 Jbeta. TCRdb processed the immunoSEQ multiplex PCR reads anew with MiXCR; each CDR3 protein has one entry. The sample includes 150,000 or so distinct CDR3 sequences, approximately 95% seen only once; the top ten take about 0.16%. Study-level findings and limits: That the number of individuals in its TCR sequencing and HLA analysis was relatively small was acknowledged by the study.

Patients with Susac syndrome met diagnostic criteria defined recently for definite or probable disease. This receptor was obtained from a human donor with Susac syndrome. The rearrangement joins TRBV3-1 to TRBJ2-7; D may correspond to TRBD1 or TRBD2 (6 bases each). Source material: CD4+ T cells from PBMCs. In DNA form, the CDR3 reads TGTGCCAGCAGCCCAACAGGGAGGTCATGGGGCGAGCAGTACTTC. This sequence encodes CASSPTGRSWGEQYF.